The 29 T cell receptor beta chains below were found in one sample sequenced in a study of blood T cell repertoires in COVID-19. Profiled with immunoSEQ multiplex PCR; TCRdb holds only in-frame clones, not every one. Here the sample spans 230,000 or so clones, more than 75% being singletons. Sequencing was carried out using PBMCs or T cells enriched from blood (not recorded which). Source of these receptors: a woman between 50 and 59 years old who had been exposed to COVID-19.

There are a few counts of this clone. One end of the junction is discordant with germline, which a read error may explain. DNA of the CDR3: TGTGCCAGCAGCTCCCAACTCGTGGACAGACTCGCGGGCTTC. It codes for CASSSQLVDRLAGF. The chain carries TRBV5-5 and TRBJ1-2; a weak D match, TRBD1 (6 bases). From germline, CDR1 is SGHKS and CDR2 YYEKEE (reference sequence). The CDR3 contains 14 residues.

The CDR3 here is CASSQAGDYGYTF. The CDR3 coding sequence is TGTGCCAGCAGCCAAGCCGGGGACTATGGCTACACCTTC. The V and J genes are TRBV14 and TRBJ1-2; D remains unclear. CDR3 length equals 13 residues. Trimming pared 1 base from V and 3 bases from J, leaving 6 bases between. The germline gives CDR1 SGHDN, CDR2 FVKESK.

V gene TRBV10-3 combines with J gene TRBJ2-6, with D maybe TRBD1 (6 bases). The germline V gene has CDR1 ENHRY and CDR2 SYGVKD. There are 19 residues in the CDR3. Trimming left V 0 bases short and J 1 base short, with 16 bases between. This CDR3 is CAISESRTALMSGANVLTF. In DNA form, the CDR3 reads TGTGCCATCAGTGAGTCAAGGACAGCCCTAATGTCTGGGGCCAACGTCCTGACTTTC.

V and J are TRBV6-9 and TRBJ2-2; tentatively, D is TRBD1 (6 bases). V was trimmed by 0 bases and J by 4 bases, leaving 24 bases between them. Germline V gene data show CDR1 as MNHGY and CDR2 as SVAAGI. This CDR3 has 20 amino acids. CDR3 sequence: CASSYSGIATGFTPTGELFF. CDR3 bases: TGTGCCAGCAGTTATTCTGGGATAGCGACAGGATTTACTCCCACCGGGGAGCTGTTTTTT.

This sequence joins TRBV7-9 and TRBJ2-2, with D tentatively TRBD2 (6 bases). V dropped 5 bases and J dropped 6 bases, with 16 bases sitting between them. Germline assignment: CDR1 SEHNR and CDR2 FQNEAQ (reference sequence). This CDR3 has 15 residues. The chain's CDR3 is CASSPGEYQSGELFF. In nucleotides, the CDR3 is TGTGCCAGCAGCCCGGGGGAGTACCAGTCCGGGGAGCTGTTTTTT.

CDR3 in amino acids: CASSLGAQGYTEAFF. In DNA, the CDR3 is TGTGCCAGCAGCTTGGGGGCACAGGGTTACACTGAAGCTTTCTTT. The chain recombines TRBV5-4 with TRBJ1-1, with TRBD1 as a possible D gene (6 bases). CDR3 length equals 15 residues. V shed 0 bases and J shed 3 bases, with 12 bases lying between them. Germline CDR1 reads SGHNT; CDR2 reads YYREEE (reference sequence).

The rearrangement uses TRBV3-1 (or the pseudogene TRBV3-2) and TRBJ1-2; TRBD1 matches 8 bases. Trimming removed 5 bases from V and 7 bases from J; junction bases left unmatched: 9. Germline CDR1 and CDR2: LGHDT and YNNKEL (reference sequence). The CDR3 has 14 amino acids. The CDR3 bases are TGTGCCAGCAGCTTAAGGACAGGGATTGGTGGCTACACCTTC. Translating gives CASSLRTGIGGYTF.

J is TRBJ1-6 and V is TRBV12-3 or TRBV12-4; D remains unclear. V lost 11 bases and J 10 bases, leaving 12 bases between the germline ends. This CDR3 has 11 amino acids. Here the CDR3 reads CAPQPGSPLHF. The CDR3 DNA reads TGTGCCCCCCAGCCGGGGTCACCCCTCCACTTT.

This clone has just one count. V and J are TRBV5-6 and TRBJ2-1, with unresolved D. Trimming stripped 0 bases from V and 9 bases from J, with 10 bases between. The germline CDR1 and CDR2 sequences are SGHDT and YYEEEE. The CDR3 is 13 amino acids. This chain's CDR3 is CASSLAAPGEQFF. CDR3 bases: TGTGCCAGCAGCTTGGCTGCTCCCGGTGAGCAGTTCTTC.

V and J are TRBV29-1 and TRBJ2-7; TRBD1 matches at 8 bases. Germline V gives CDR1 SQVTM, CDR2 ANQGSEA. The CDR3 is made up of 12 amino acids. The junction had 6 bases not matched to a gene; V was cut back by 6 bases and J by 5 bases. CDR3 sequence (DNA): TGCAGCGTCGATGGACAGGGCGACGAGCAGTACTTC. It yields the protein CSVDGQGDEQYF.

The chain recombines TRBV9 with TRBJ1-2; 7 bases are a match to TRBD1. The CDR3 covers 13 residues. Germline V gene data show CDR1 as SGDLS and CDR2 as YYNGEE. Losses at the gene ends were 4 bases for V and 4 bases for J; bases not matched to a gene: 4. The CDR3 DNA sequence: TGTGCCAGCAGCAGCACAGGGGCCTATGGCTACACCTTC. Its translation is CASSSTGAYGYTF. The variable domain in full, with the rest retrieved from reference TRBV9 and TRBJ1-2, is DSGVTQTPKHLITATGQRVTLRCSPRSGDLSVYWYQQSLDQGLQFLIQYYNGEERAKGNILERFSAQQFPDLHSELNLSSLELGDSALYFCASSSTGAYGYTFGSGTRLTVV.

CDR3: CASSHQTANTEAFF. The CDR3 DNA sequence: TGCGCCAGCAGCCACCAGACAGCGAACACTGAAGCTTTCTTT. The chain links TRBV4-3 to TRBJ1-1, with D perhaps TRBD1 (5 bases). The germline V gene has CDR1 LGHNA and CDR2 YSLEER. This CDR3 is 14 amino acids long. V lost 3 bases, J lost 1 base, and 9 bases lay in between.

This clone was seen only once. The rearrangement links TRBV10-2 to TRBJ1-2, with a tentative D call TRBD1 (5 bases). The ends were cut back, 2 bases at V and 0 bases at J, with 7 bases in the middle. The germline CDR1 and CDR2 sequences are WSHSY and SAAADI. The CDR3 is 14 residues long. The chain's CDR3 is CASSEGRANYGYTF. CDR3 nucleotide sequence: TGCGCCAGCAGTGAGGGCAGGGCTAACTATGGCTACACCTTC.

This rearrangement joins TRBV7-2 to TRBJ2-5; 8 bases agree with TRBD2. Losses at the gene ends were 4 bases for V and 6 bases for J; bases not matched to a gene: 4. CDR3 length: 13 residues. Per germline, CDR1 SGHTA and CDR2 FQGNSA. The CDR3 protein is CASSSGGAKTQYF. The CDR3 DNA is TGTGCCAGCAGCTCCGGGGGGGCGAAGACCCAGTACTTC. Drawing the rest from reference TRBV7-2 and TRBJ2-5, the complete variable domain is GAGVSQSPSNKVTEKGKDVELRCDPISGHTALYWYRQSLGQGLEFLIYFQGNSAPDKSGLPSDRFSAERTGGSVSTLTIQRTQQEDSAVYLCASSSGGAKTQYFGPGTRLLVL.

The chain joins TRBV2 to TRBJ2-3; 13 bases fit TRBD2. From germline, CDR1 is SNHLY and CDR2 FYNNEI. With 4 bases clipped from V and 0 bases from J, the junction kept 10 bases outside the gene matches. The CDR3 has 19 residues. In nucleotides, the CDR3 is TGTGCCAGCAGTGGTCGAACTAGCGGGGGGGAAACTAGCACAGATACGCAGTATTTT. It encodes CASSGRTSGGETSTDTQYF. Complete variable domain (other parts from reference TRBV2 and TRBJ2-3): EPEVTQTPSHQVTQMGQEVILRCVPISNHLYFYWYRQILGQKVEFLVSFYNNEISEKSEIFDDQFSVERPDGSNFTLKIRSTKLEDSAMYFCASSGRTSGGETSTDTQYFGPGTRLTVL.

This chain connects TRBV3-1 (or the pseudogene TRBV3-2) to TRBJ2-7, with 7 bases lining up with TRBD2. The V gene end was trimmed by 3 bases and the J gene end by 0 bases; junction bases not matched to a gene: 11. Looked up from germline, CDR1 is LGHDT and CDR2 is YNNKEL (reference sequence). The length of the CDR3 is 17 residues. The CDR3 sequence is CASSHRTGGGSSYEQYF. Here the CDR3 DNA reads TGTGCCAGCAGCCATAGGACGGGGGGAGGGAGCTCCTACGAGCAGTACTTC.

The V and J genes are TRBV10-2 and TRBJ1-1; 8 nucleotides line up with TRBD1. This CDR3 is built from 13 residues. Unmatched junction bases numbered 3, after V lost 8 bases and J lost 1 base. CDR1 and CDR2 from the germline V gene are WSHSY and SAAADI. The CDR3 DNA follows: TGCGCCAGCGCAGGACAGGGGAACACTGAAGCTTTCTTT. Translating it yields CASAGQGNTEAFF.

The chain uses TRBV27 and TRBJ1-6; maybe TRBD1 (5 bases). The germline V gene has CDR1 MNHEY and CDR2 SMNVEV (reference sequence). V was clipped by 7 bases and J by 12 bases, with 28 bases between them. The CDR3 is 17 amino acids. CDR3 sequence: CASIQSVGRRMVEPLHF. The CDR3 nucleotides read TGTGCCAGCATCCAGTCCGTGGGGCGAAGGATGGTTGAACCCCTCCACTTT.

The CDR3: CASSPSPFNFRDEQYF. Here the CDR3 DNA reads TGTGCCAGCAGCCCATCCCCTTTCAATTTCCGGGACGAGCAGTACTTC. V is TRBV11-2 and J is TRBJ2-7; D gene ambiguous. V was pared by 5 bases and J by 5 bases, with 22 bases between. There are 16 residues in the CDR3. The germline V gene encodes CDR1 SGHAT and CDR2 FQNNGV.

In regard to this clone: Other nucleotide sequences from this sample produce the same CDR3. This chain connects TRBV18 to TRBJ1-4; TRBD1 matches at 9 bases. The junction had 0 bases not matched to a gene; V was cut back by 3 bases and J by 4 bases. The CDR3 runs to 14 residues. Germline assignment: CDR1 KGHSH and CDR2 LQKENI. The chain's CDR3 is CASSPGQGNEKLFF. The DNA of the CDR3 is TGTGCCAGCTCACCGGGACAGGGTAATGAAAAACTGTTTTTT.

V usage is TRBV5-6 and J usage is TRBJ2-7; D is perhaps TRBD1 (6 bases). The V gene lost 2 bases and the J gene lost 1 base, with 7 bases spanning the gap. This CDR3 is 13 amino acids long. The germline V gene has CDR1 SGHDT and CDR2 YYEEEE. In nucleotides, the CDR3 is TGTGCCAGCAGCTTACAGGGATCCTACGAGCAGTACTTC. Translated, it gives CASSLQGSYEQYF. Variable domain in full (rest from reference TRBV5-6 and TRBJ2-7): DAGVTQSPTHLIKTRGQQVTLRCSPKSGHDTVSWYQQALGQGPQFIFQYYEEEERQRGNFPDRFSGHQFPNYSSELNVNALLLGDSALYLCASSLQGSYEQYFGPGTRLTVT.

CDR3 loop: CASSQRGGVRDNEQFF. The CDR3 nucleotides read TGTGCCAGCAGCCAAAGGGGCGGGGTGAGGGACAATGAGCAGTTCTTC. J is TRBJ2-1 and V is TRBV3-1 (or the pseudogene TRBV3-2); the D gene is possibly TRBD2 (6 bases). The germline CDR1 and CDR2 sequences are LGHDT and YNNKEL (reference sequence). The ends were cut back, 2 bases at V and 5 bases at J, with 16 bases in the middle. The CDR3 is 16 residues long.

The rearrangement links TRBV5-6 to TRBJ2-7, with D possibly TRBD1 on 7 matching bases. V lost 4 bases and J lost 6, with 23 bases in between. Germline CDR1 is SGHDT and CDR2 is YYEEEE. This CDR3 comprises 16 residues. CDR3 bases: TGTGCCAGCAGCCAATTGGGGGGCAGGGGGGCCGGCGAGCAGTACTTC. This gives the protein CASSQLGGRGAGEQYF.

As DNA, the CDR3 is TGTGCCAGCAGCTTACCCGGGGGGGGGCTATACAATGAGCAGTTCTTC. It specifies CASSLPGGGLYNEQFF. The chain joins TRBV11-2 to TRBJ2-1; 8 bases align to TRBD2. With 2 bases clipped from V and 4 bases from J, the junction kept 7 bases outside the gene matches. Germline V gives CDR1 SGHAT, CDR2 FQNNGV. CDR3 length: 16 amino acids.

This chain links TRBV3-1 (or the pseudogene TRBV3-2) with TRBJ2-7, with 8 positions matching TRBD1. With V trimmed by 2 bases and J by 5 bases, 5 bases remained unmatched. The CDR3 consists of 14 residues. Germline lookup yields CDR1 LGHDT and CDR2 YNNKEL (reference sequence). The CDR3 nucleotides read TGTGCCAGCAGCCAACAGGGGGCTTGGGACGAGCAGTACTTC. This sequence encodes CASSQQGAWDEQYF.

The rearrangement uses TRBV19 and TRBJ1-1; 8 nucleotides agree with TRBD1. V lost 4 bases, J lost 4 bases, and 8 bases stayed unmatched. The CDR3 has 15 residues. Germline lookup yields CDR1 LNHDA and CDR2 SQIVND (reference sequence). This CDR3 reads CASSNPRGRVTEAFF. CDR3 DNA sequence: TGTGCCAGTAGTAACCCCAGGGGGCGCGTCACTGAAGCTTTCTTT.

This rearrangement joins TRBV6-6 to TRBJ2-1, with 10 bases identical to TRBD1. The ends lost 4 bases at V and 8 bases at J; junction bases unmatched: 8. This CDR3 is 15 amino acids long. Germline V gene sequence: CDR1 MNHNY, CDR2 SVGAGI (reference sequence). CDR3 coding DNA: TGTGCCAGCAGTTCCCCCGGGACAGGGGATGATGAGCAGTTCTTC. Its protein product is CASSSPGTGDDEQFF.

This clone was seen just once. This chain links TRBV29-1 with TRBJ1-1, with D possibly being TRBD1 (5 bases). The CDR3 length is 11 residues. The germline gives CDR1 SQVTM, CDR2 ANQGSEA. Trimming shortened V by 4 bases and J by 5 bases, and 8 bases separated the two germline ends. CDR3 in amino acids: CSVGKGTEAFF. CDR3 bases: TGCAGCGTTGGAAAGGGGACTGAAGCTTTCTTT.

The J gene is TRBJ2-2, the V gene TRBV4-1; tentative D call: TRBD2 (7 bases). Germline V CDR1 and CDR2: MGHRA, YSYEKL. The CDR3 consists of 16 residues. Trimming removed 2 bases from V and 6 bases from J, with 16 bases in between. CDR3 nucleotide sequence: TGCGCCAGCAGCCAATACTATCGGGGGGCCCCCGGGGAGCTGTTTTTT. It encodes CASSQYYRGAPGELFF.